This TCR beta chain is from a study of regulatory T cells in long-lasting Graves disease. CDR3 length equals 15 residues. Germline V gives CDR1 LGHNA, CDR2 YNFKEQ. V dropped 0 bases and J dropped 4 bases, with 13 bases sitting between them. This clonotype was counted many times. As yet, its antigen is unknown. Points from the study as a whole: There was favoring of TRBV28, TRBJ1-2 and TRBJ2-5 in persistent disease.

As to time point: newly diagnosed GD, antithyroid drugs for less than 3 months. The TCR library was made from RNA extracted from PBMCs. A peripheral blood sample, roughly 9 milliliters in volume, was drawn into EDTA tubes. For TCR beta, libraries came from iRepertoire HTBI primers and Arm-PCR of CDR3 regions. Each CDR3 protein is one row after TCRdb ran MiXCR on the multiplex PCR reads. The sample shows hundreds of thousands of distinct CDR3 sequences, over 15% of them seen only once. Separately, the same data were catalogued under a study of T cells in Graves' hyperthyroidism and ophthalmopathy. From that paper: Those with hyperthyroidism were 18 to 65 years old, newly diagnosed, and ill for under 2 months.

This chain connects TRBV4-2 to TRBJ2-7; D is perhaps TRBD1 (6 bases). The specimen was peripheral blood mononuclear cells (PBMCs), collected at new diagnosis, from a patient treated with antithyroid drugs. This receptor was obtained from a man aged 35 to 55 with Graves disease. CDR3 nucleotides: TGTGCCAGCAGCCAAGATCTACAGGGTGGATACGAGCAGTACTTC. This codes for CASSQDLQGGYEQYF.